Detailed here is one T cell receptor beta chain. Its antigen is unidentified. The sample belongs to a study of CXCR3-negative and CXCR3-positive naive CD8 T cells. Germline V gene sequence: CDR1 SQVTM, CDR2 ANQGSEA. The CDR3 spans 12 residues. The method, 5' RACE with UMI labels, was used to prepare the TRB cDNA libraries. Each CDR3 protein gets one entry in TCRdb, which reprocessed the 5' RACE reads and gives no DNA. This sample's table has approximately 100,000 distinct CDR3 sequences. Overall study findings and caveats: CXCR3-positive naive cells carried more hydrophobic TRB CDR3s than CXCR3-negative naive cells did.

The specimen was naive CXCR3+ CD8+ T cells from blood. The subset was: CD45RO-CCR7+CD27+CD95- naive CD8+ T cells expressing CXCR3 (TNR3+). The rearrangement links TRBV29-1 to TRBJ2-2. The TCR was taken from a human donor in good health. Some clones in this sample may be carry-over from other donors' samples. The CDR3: CSVNRRAGELFF.